One T cell receptor beta chain is described in this entry. Its antigen is unidentified. The sequenced template was cDNA made from the entire isolated RNA. The table came from immunoSEQ multiplex PCR; TCRdb's copy has only in-frame clones and leaves some out. Of about 450,000 clones listed, roughly 10% were seen once; the top ten hold around 0.05%. This record comes from a study of beta chain features in type 1 diabetes. Study-wide results and limits: Sequencing the cDNA could make cells with high TCR expression show up more than they should. At VDJ recombination sites, type 1 diabetes patients had fewer insertions and more deleted nucleotides. TCRB CDR3s from Type 1 diabetes patients were moderately but significantly shorter in all four CD4+ subsets.

Sequencing input: naive CD4+ T cells from blood. The receptor was isolated from a woman under 30 in good health.

The CDR3 region is CASSSDMNSYEQYF. CDR3 nucleotide sequence: TGTGCCAGCAGCTCTGACATGAACTCCTACGAGCAGTACTTC. This sequence joins TRBV7-3 and TRBJ2-7; D gene ambiguous. The CDR3 sequence is 14 residues long. V was clipped by 4 bases and J by 0 bases, with 10 bases between them. The germline gives CDR1 SGHTA, CDR2 FQGTGA. The full variable domain, rest sourced from reference TRBV7-3 and TRBJ2-7, is GAGVSQTPSNKVTEKGKYVELRCDPISGHTALYWYRQSLGQGPEFLIYFQGTGAADDSGLPNDRFFAVRPEGSVSTLKIQRTERGDSAVYLCASSSDMNSYEQYFGPGTRLTVT.